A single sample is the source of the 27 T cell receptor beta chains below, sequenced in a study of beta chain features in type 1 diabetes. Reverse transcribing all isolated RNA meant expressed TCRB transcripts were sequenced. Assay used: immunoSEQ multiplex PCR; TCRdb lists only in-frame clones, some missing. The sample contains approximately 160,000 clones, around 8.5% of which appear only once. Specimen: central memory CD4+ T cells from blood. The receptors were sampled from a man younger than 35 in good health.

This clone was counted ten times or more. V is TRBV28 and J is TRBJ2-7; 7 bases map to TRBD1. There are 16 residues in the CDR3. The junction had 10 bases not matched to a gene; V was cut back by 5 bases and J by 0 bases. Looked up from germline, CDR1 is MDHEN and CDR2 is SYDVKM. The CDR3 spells CASSPARTGPSYEQYF. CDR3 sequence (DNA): TGTGCCAGCAGTCCGGCGAGGACAGGTCCCTCCTACGAGCAGTACTTC.

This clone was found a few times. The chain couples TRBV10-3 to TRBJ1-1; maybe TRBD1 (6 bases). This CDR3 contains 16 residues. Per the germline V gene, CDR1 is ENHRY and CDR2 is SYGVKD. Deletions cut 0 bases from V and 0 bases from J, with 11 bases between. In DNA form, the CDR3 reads TGTGCCATCAGTGAGTCGAGGACAGCGCTGAACACTGAAGCTTTCTTT. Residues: CAISESRTALNTEAFF.

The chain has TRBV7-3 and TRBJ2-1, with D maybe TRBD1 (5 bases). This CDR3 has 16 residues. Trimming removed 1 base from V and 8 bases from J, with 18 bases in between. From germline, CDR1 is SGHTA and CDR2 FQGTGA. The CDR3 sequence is CASSLIGAGSVDEQFF. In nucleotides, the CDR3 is TGTGCCAGCAGCTTAATAGGGGCAGGGTCCGTGGATGAGCAGTTCTTC.

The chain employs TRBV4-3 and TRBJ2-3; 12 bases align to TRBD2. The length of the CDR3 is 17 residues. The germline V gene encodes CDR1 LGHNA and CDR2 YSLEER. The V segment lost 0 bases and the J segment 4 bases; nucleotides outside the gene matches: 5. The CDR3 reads CASSQDITSGGSDTQYF. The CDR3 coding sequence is TGCGCCAGCAGCCAAGATATCACTAGCGGGGGGTCAGATACGCAGTATTTT.

CDR3 sequence reads: CASSSAGTDYGYTF. DNA for the CDR3: TGTGCCAGCAGCTCGGCCGGGACAGACTATGGCTACACCTTC. This rearrangement joins TRBV7-2 to TRBJ1-2, with 7 bases aligning to TRBD1. Germline loops: CDR1 SGHTA, CDR2 FQGNSA. The CDR3 runs 14 residues. V was pared by 4 bases and J by 3 bases, with 5 bases of the junction left unmatched.

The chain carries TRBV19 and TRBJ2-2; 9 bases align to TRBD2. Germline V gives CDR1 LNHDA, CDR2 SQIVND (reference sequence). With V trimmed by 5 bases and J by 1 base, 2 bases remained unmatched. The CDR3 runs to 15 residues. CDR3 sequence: CASSLAGLNTGELFF. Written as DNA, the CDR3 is TGTGCCAGTAGTCTAGCGGGACTGAACACCGGGGAGCTGTTTTTT.

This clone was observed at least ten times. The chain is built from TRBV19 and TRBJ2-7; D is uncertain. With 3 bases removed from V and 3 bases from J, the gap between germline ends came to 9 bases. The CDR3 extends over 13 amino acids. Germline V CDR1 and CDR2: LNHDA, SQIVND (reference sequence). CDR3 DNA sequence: TGTGCCAGTAGTATCAACAGAATCTACGAGCAGTACTTC. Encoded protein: CASSINRIYEQYF.

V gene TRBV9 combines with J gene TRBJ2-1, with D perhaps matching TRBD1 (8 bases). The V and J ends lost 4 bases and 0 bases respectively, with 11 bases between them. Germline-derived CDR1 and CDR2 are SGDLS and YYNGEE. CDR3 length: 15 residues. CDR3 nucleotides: TGTGCCAGCAGCACAGGGGGGGGCTCCTACAATGAGCAGTTCTTC. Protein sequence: CASSTGGGSYNEQFF.

The CDR3 region is CASSLSRTSGAYTYNEQFF. In nucleotides, the CDR3 is TGTGCCAGCAGTCTTTCCCGGACTAGCGGGGCGTACACCTACAATGAGCAGTTCTTC. The chain uses TRBV28 and TRBJ2-1, with 12 positions matching TRBD2. Germline values: CDR1 MDHEN, CDR2 SYDVKM. The CDR3 totals 19 residues. V gave up 5 bases and J gave up 2 bases; unmatched junction bases: 13.

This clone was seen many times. The CDR3 sequence: CASSVAGTVNQPQHF. CDR3 in DNA: TGTGCCAGCAGCGTAGCCGGGACAGTGAATCAGCCCCAGCATTTT. V usage is TRBV9 and J usage is TRBJ1-5, with 7 bases aligning to TRBD1. Germline V gene sequence: CDR1 SGDLS, CDR2 YYNGEE. The V and J ends lost 0 bases and 4 bases, in that order; junction bases with no gene match: 4. The CDR3 loop spans 15 amino acids.

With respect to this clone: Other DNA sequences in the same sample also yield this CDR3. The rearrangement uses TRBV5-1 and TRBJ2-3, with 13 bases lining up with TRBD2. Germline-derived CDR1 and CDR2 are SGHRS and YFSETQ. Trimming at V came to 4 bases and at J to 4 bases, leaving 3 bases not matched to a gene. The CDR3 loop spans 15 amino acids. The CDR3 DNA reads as TGCGCCAGCAGCCCCGGACTAGCGGGAGCAGATACGCAGTATTTT. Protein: CASSPGLAGADTQYF.

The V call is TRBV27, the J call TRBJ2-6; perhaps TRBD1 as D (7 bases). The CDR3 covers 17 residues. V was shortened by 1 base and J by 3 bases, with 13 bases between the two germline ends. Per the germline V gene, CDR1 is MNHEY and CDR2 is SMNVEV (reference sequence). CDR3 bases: TGTGCCAGCAGTTTATTCGGAGGGGGCTTTGGGGCCAACGTCCTGACTTTC. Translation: CASSLFGGGFGANVLTF.

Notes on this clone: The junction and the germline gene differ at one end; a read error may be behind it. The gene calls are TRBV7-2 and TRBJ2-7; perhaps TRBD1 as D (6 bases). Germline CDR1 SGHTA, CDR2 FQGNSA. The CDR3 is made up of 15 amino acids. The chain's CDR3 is CASSLAPRGSSEQYF. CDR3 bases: TGTGCCAGCAGCTTAGCCCCCAGGGGATCCTCCGAGCAGTACTTC.

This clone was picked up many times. The CDR3 nucleotides are TGCGCCAGCGGGGGGGTGGATCAGCCCCAGCATTTT. This sequence encodes CASGGVDQPQHF. The chain carries TRBV10-2 and TRBJ1-5; perhaps TRBD1 as D (5 bases). The V and J ends lost 8 bases and 5 bases respectively, with 10 bases between them. This CDR3 has 12 residues. The germline CDR1 and CDR2 sequences are WSHSY and SAAADI.

CDR3 nucleotides: TGTGCCTGGAGTGGACAGGACTCAGAAGCTTTCTTT. It encodes CAWSGQDSEAFF. This rearrangement joins TRBV30 to TRBJ1-1, with D maybe TRBD1 (6 bases). Between the trimmed V and J ends, which lost 1 base and 8 bases, there was a span of 11 bases. The length of the CDR3 is 12 residues. Germline V lookup: CDR1 GTSNPN, CDR2 SVGIG (reference sequence).

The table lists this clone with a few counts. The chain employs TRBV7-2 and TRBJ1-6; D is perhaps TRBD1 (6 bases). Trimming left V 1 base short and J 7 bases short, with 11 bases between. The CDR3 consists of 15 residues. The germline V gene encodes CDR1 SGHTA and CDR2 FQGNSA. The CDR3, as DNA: TGTGCCAGCAGCTTAGTAGCAGGGACAAATTCACCCCTCCACTTT. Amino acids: CASSLVAGTNSPLHF. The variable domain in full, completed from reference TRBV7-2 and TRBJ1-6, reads GAGVSQSPSNKVTEKGKDVELRCDPISGHTALYWYRQSLGQGLEFLIYFQGNSAPDKSGLPSDRFSAERTGGSVSTLTIQRTQQEDSAVYLCASSLVAGTNSPLHFGNGTRLTVT.

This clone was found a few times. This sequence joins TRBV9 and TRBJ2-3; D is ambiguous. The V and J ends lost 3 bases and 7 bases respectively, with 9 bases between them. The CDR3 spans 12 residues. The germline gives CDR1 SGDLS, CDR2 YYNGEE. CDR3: CASSASKNTQYF. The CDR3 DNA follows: TGTGCCAGCAGCGCCTCTAAGAATACGCAGTATTTT.

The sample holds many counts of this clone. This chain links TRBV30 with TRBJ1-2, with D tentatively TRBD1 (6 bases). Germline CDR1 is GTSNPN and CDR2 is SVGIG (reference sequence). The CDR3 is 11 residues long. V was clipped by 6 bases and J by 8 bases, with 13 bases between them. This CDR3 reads CACRQEIGYTF. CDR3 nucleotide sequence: TGTGCCTGTCGACAGGAGATCGGCTACACCTTC.

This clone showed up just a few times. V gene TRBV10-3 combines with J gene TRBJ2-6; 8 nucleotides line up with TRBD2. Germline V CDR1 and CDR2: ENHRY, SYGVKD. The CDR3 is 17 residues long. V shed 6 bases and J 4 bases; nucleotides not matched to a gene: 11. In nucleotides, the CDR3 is TGTGCCATCAGCCCACTAGCGGACCGGGGGGGGGCCAACGTCCTGACTTTC. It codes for CAISPLADRGGANVLTF.

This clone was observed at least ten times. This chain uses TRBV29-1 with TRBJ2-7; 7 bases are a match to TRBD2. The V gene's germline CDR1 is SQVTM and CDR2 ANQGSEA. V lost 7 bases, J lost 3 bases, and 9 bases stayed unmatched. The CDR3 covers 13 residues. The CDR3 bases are TGCAGCGCTGCGGGCGGGGGACGCTACGAGCAGTACTTC. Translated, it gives CSAAGGGRYEQYF.

CDR3 bases: TGTGCCAGCAGTGAGGGTTTCGACAGCTCCTACGAGCAGTACTTC. It codes for CASSEGFDSSYEQYF. The chain couples TRBV6-4 to TRBJ2-7, with a tentative D call TRBD1 (5 bases). V was trimmed by 3 bases and J by 0 bases, leaving 12 bases between them. This CDR3 spans 15 amino acids. CDR1 is MRHNA, CDR2 SNTAGT, per germline.

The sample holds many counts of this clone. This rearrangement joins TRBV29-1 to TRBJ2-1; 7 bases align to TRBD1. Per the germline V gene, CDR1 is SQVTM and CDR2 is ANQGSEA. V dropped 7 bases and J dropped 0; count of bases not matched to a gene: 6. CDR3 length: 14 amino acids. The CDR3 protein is CSGSGQSSYNEQFF. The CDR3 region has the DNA TGCAGCGGATCGGGACAGTCCTCCTACAATGAGCAGTTCTTC.

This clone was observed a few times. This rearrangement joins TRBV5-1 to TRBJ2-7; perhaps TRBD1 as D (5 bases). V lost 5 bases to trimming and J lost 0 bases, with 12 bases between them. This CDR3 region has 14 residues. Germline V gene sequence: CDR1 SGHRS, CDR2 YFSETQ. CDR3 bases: TGCGCCAGCAGAGAACAGGAGAGCTCCTACGAGCAGTACTTC. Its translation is CASREQESSYEQYF.

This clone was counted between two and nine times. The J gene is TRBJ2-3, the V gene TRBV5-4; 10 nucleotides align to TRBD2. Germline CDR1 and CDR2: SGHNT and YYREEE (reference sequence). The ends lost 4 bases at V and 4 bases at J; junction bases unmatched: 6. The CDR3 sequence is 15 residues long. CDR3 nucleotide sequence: TGTGCCAGCAGCCCCGGGACTAGCGCATCAGATACGCAGTATTTT. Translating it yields CASSPGTSASDTQYF.

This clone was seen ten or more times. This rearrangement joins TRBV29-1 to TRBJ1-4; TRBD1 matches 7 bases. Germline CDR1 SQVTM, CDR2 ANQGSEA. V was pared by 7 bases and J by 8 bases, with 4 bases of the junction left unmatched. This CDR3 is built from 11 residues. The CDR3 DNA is TGCAGCGCCCAGGGACAGGAAAAACTGTTTTTT. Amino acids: CSAQGQEKLFF.

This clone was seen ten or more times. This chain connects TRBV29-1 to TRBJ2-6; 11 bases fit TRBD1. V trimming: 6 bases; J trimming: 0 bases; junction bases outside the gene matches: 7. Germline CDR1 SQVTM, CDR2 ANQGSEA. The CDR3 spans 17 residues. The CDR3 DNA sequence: TGCAGCGTCGCTGGACAGGGGGCGGACTCTGGGGCCAACGTCCTGACTTTC. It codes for CSVAGQGADSGANVLTF.

The CDR3 sequence is CASSLEGTSGQYF. DNA for the CDR3: TGTGCCAGCAGCTTGGAGGGGACTAGCGGGCAGTATTTT. This chain joins TRBV7-9 and TRBJ2-3, with 11 bases aligning to TRBD2. The germline CDR1 and CDR2 sequences are SEHNR and FQNEAQ (reference sequence). This CDR3 is built from 13 residues. Unmatched junction bases numbered 4, after V lost 3 bases and J lost 11 bases.